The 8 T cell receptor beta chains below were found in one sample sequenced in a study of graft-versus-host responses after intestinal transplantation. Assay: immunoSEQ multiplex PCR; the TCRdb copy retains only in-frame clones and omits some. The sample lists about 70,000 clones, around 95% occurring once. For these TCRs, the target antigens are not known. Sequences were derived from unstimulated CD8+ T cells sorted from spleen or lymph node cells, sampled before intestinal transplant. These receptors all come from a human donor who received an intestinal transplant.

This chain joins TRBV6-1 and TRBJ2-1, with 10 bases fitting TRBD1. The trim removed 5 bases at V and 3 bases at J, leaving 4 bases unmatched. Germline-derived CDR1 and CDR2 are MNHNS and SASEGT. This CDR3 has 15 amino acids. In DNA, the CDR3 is TGTGCCAGCAGTCTCGGGACAGGGGACTACAATGAGCAGTTCTTC. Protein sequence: CASSLGTGDYNEQFF.

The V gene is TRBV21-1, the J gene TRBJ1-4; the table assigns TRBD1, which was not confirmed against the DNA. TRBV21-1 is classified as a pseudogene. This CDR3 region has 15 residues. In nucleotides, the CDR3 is TGTGCCAGCCTCGACAGGGGATCAACTAATGAAAAACTGTTTTTT. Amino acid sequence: CASLDRGSTNEKLFF.

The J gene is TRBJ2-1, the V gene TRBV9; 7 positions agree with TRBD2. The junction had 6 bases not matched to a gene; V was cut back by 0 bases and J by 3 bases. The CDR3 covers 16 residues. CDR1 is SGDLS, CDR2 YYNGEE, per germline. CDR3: CASSVASGSIYNEQFF. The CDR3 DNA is TGTGCCAGCAGCGTAGCTAGCGGATCGATCTACAATGAGCAGTTCTTC.

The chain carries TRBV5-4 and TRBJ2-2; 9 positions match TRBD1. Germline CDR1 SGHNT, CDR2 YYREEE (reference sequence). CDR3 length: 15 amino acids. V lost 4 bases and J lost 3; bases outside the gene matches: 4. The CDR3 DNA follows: TGTGCCAGCAGCCTGGGACAGGGTGACACCGGGGAGCTGTTTTTT. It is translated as CASSLGQGDTGELFF.

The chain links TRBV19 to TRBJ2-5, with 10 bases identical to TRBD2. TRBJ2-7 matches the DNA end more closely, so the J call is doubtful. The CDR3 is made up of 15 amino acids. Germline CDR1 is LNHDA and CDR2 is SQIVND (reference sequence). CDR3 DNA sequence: TGTGCCAGTAGTATGTTAGCTAGCGGGAGAGACGAGCAGTACTTC. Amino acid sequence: CASSMLASGRDEQYF.

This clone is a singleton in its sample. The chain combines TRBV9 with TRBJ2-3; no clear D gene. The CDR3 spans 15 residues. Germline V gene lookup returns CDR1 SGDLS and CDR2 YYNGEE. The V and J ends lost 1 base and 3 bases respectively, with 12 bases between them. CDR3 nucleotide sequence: TGTGCCAGCAGCGTATACGGGTCTTTAACAGATACGCAGTATTTT. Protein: CASSVYGSLTDTQYF.

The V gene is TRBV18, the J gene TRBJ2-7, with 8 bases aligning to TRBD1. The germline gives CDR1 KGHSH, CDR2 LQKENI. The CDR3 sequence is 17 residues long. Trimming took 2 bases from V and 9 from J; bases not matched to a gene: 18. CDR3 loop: CASSPRSEDREPLGQYF. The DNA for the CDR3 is TGTGCCAGCTCACCAAGGTCAGAGGACAGGGAACCGCTAGGGCAGTACTTC.

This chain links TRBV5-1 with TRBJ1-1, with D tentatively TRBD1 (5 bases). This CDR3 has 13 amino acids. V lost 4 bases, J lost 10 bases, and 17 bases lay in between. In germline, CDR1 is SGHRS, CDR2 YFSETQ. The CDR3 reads CASSPRGRDLAFF. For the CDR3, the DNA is TGCGCCAGCAGCCCGCGGGGGAGGGATTTAGCTTTCTTT.